What follows are 10 T cell receptor beta chains derived from one specimen sequenced in a study of CD8 T cells in ankylosing spondylitis. Study-wide findings and caveats: Typical of ankylosing spondylitis blood, it appeared, was a TCR beta motif of seven to nine highly homologous variants.

TCRdb reanalysed the 5' RACE reads using MiXCR and keeps one entry per CDR3 protein. Altogether some 140,000 distinct CDR3 sequences are present, under 20% being singletons, with the ten largest covering around a third. Which antigens these TCRs recognize remains unknown. The sequenced material came from blood, either unsorted or a sorted T cell fraction (not recorded which). Receptors originate from a male donor with ankylosing spondylitis.

CDR3 DNA sequence: TGTGCCAGCAGCCCCTTTGGCGGCGTGAACCTCTACGAGCAGTACTTC. Its translation is CASSPFGGVNLYEQYF. The V and J genes are TRBV3-1 and TRBJ2-7; no firm D call. V lost 4 bases and J 3 bases, leaving 19 bases between the germline ends. Germline V gives CDR1 LGHDT, CDR2 YNNKEL (reference sequence). This CDR3 has 16 amino acids.

This clonotype was found many times. This CDR3 reads CASSQAGLEQYF. The CDR3 DNA reads TGTGCCAGCAGTCAAGCAGGGTTAGAGCAGTACTTC. The chain is built from TRBV12-3 or TRBV12-4 and TRBJ2-7, with D possibly being TRBD1 (5 bases). The CDR3 length is 12 residues. Trimming left V 5 bases short and J 7 bases short, with 12 bases between.

V and J are TRBV5-4 and TRBJ2-1, with unresolved D. The V gene's germline CDR1 is SGHNT and CDR2 YYREEE (reference sequence). The CDR3 runs to 11 residues. Trimming removed 6 bases at V and 4 bases at J, with 5 bases between. The CDR3 region is CASMEYNEQFF. Written as DNA, the CDR3 is TGTGCCAGCATGGAGTACAATGAGCAGTTCTTC.

This clonotype was seen a handful of times. V usage is TRBV28 and J usage is TRBJ1-1; 9 nucleotides agree with TRBD1. J was trimmed by 7 bases and V by 8 bases; bases with no gene match: 14. This CDR3 is 15 amino acids long. Germline values: CDR1 MDHEN, CDR2 SYDVKM. The CDR3 reads CASSDTGGGYGEAFF. CDR3 nucleotide sequence: TGTGCCAGCTCTGACACAGGGGGCGGTTATGGTGAAGCTTTCTTT.

V usage is TRBV6-2 or TRBV6-3 and J usage is TRBJ2-7; D possibly corresponds to TRBD2 (6 bases). Germline V lookup: CDR1 MNHEY, CDR2 SVGEGT. The CDR3 is made up of 12 amino acids. The V gene lost 5 bases and the J gene lost 3 bases, with 8 bases spanning the gap. As DNA, the CDR3 is TGTGCCAGCAGTGAGCGGGTCTACGAGCAGTACTTC. Translating gives CASSERVYEQYF.

The chain recombines TRBV5-1 with TRBJ1-5; perhaps TRBD1 as D (5 bases). Germline V gives CDR1 SGHRS, CDR2 YFSETQ. The V and J ends lost 0 bases and 0 bases respectively, with 10 bases between them. The CDR3 is 16 residues long. The CDR3 DNA follows: TGCGCCAGCAGCTTGGCGCCTCAGGGTAGCAATCAGCCCCAGCATTTT. Its protein product is CASSLAPQGSNQPQHF.

This clonotype has only a few counts. This chain connects TRBV20-1 to TRBJ2-7; D is uncertain. The V end lost 1 base, the J end lost 2 bases, and 15 bases lay between the germline ends. The germline V gene has CDR1 DFQATT and CDR2 SNEGSKA (reference sequence). The length of the CDR3 is 15 residues. CDR3 coding DNA: TGCAGTGCTAGAGTAGTAACCGACCAGGCCTACGAGCAGTACTTC. Its translation is CSARVVTDQAYEQYF.

Only a few counts were recorded for this clonotype. This chain joins TRBV4-1 and TRBJ2-1; 10 nucleotides agree with TRBD2. Unmatched junction bases numbered 2, after V lost 1 base and J lost 2 bases. Germline CDR1 MGHRA, CDR2 YSYEKL. The CDR3 covers 16 residues. DNA of the CDR3: TGCGCCAGCAGCCAAGGGACTAGCGGAGCCTACAATGAGCAGTTCTTC. Translated, it gives CASSQGTSGAYNEQFF.

This clonotype was picked up a small number of times. The chain combines TRBV5-1 with TRBJ2-1, with TRBD1 identical over 7 bases. The CDR3 has 15 residues. CDR1 is SGHRS, CDR2 YFSETQ, per germline. Trimming at V came to 4 bases and at J to 7 bases, leaving 11 bases not matched to a gene. CDR3 loop: CASSPPRDSPNEQFF. Here the CDR3 DNA reads TGCGCCAGCAGCCCCCCCCGGGACAGCCCTAATGAGCAGTTCTTC.

A remark on this clonotype: One base away lies a much larger clone, so this may be a sequencing read error. V is TRBV2 and J is TRBJ2-7; D is ambiguous. This CDR3 has 10 amino acids. The germline V gene has CDR1 SNHLY and CDR2 FYNNEI. Trimming removed 7 bases from V and 3 bases from J, with 4 bases in between. CDR3 in DNA: TGTGCCAGCAAGGGCTACGAGCAGTACTTC. As protein: CASKGYEQYF.